This TCR beta chain was obtained from a study of blood T cell repertoires in COVID-19. In germline, CDR1 is LNHDA, CDR2 SQIVND (reference sequence). This CDR3 region has 14 residues. V trimming: 4 bases; J trimming: 4 bases; junction bases outside the gene matches: 6. This clone was seen only once. Libraries were prepared by immunoSEQ multiplex PCR; TCRdb keeps only in-frame clonotypes and omits some of them. The table has about 210,000 clones, roughly 84% seen once; the top ten hold roughly a tenth. V usage is TRBV19 and J usage is TRBJ1-2; 7 bases map to TRBD1. The clonotype comes from an elderly woman with COVID-19, enrolled during active disease. Sequenced input: peripheral blood. CDR3 DNA: TGTGCCAGTAGTACCCAAGACAGGGTCTATGGCTACACCTTC. This translates into CASSTQDRVYGYTF.